The 32 T cell receptor beta chains below all came from one sample that was sequenced in a study of early T cells in non-severe SARS-CoV-2 infection. TCRdb reprocessed the 5' RACE reads with MiXCR, giving one entry per CDR3 protein. Here the sample spans 80,000 to 95,000 distinct CDR3 sequences, under 15% being singletons. Sequencing was carried out using whole blood. Receptors originate from an adult who was a healthcare worker with PCR-confirmed SARS-CoV-2 infection or an uninfected control (not recorded which).

This clonotype was seen more than once but under ten times. The rearrangement uses TRBV7-2 and TRBJ2-1; D may correspond to TRBD1 or TRBD2 (6 bases each). Germline V gene data show CDR1 as SGHTA and CDR2 as FQGNSA. The length of the CDR3 is 18 residues. V lost 1 base and J 7 bases, leaving 23 bases between the germline ends. The CDR3 loop reads CASSLGEVRGLVRNEQFF. CDR3 coding DNA: TGTGCCAGCAGCTTAGGAGAGGTCCGGGGGCTAGTGAGGAATGAGCAGTTCTTC.

This clonotype was recorded a few times. For the CDR3, the DNA is TGCGCCAGCAGCAACCCCCGAGGGGATCCCCTCCACTTT. Protein: CASSNPRGDPLHF. The chain uses TRBV5-1 and TRBJ1-6; possibly TRBD1 for D (5 bases). The CDR3 length is 13 residues. Germline V lookup: CDR1 SGHRS, CDR2 YFSETQ. V shed 4 bases and J shed 13 bases, with 15 bases lying between them.

The chain combines TRBV2 with TRBJ1-5; D remains ambiguous. Trimming removed 6 bases from V and 0 bases from J, with 12 bases in between. CDR3 size: 15 residues. Germline loops: CDR1 SNHLY, CDR2 FYNNEI. The CDR3 region is CASSRRVDSNQPQHF. The CDR3 nucleotides are TGTGCCAGCAGCCGGCGGGTAGATAGCAATCAGCCCCAGCATTTT.

The chain combines TRBV12-5 with TRBJ2-3, with TRBD1 matching 7 bases. J lost 14 bases, V lost 6 bases, and 17 bases had no gene match. The CDR3 totals 14 residues. In germline, CDR1 is LGHNT, CDR2 FRNRAP. CDR3 nucleotide sequence: TGTGCTAGTGGGGGGGACAGTCCCTCGGCCGTAGGGTATTTT. It specifies CASGGDSPSAVGYF.

In this sample, this clonotype turned up many times. In DNA, the CDR3 is TGCAGTGCTATAAGGCAGGGCCTATCCTCTGGAAACACCATATATTTT. Translating gives CSAIRQGLSSGNTIYF. V usage is TRBV20-1 and J usage is TRBJ1-3, with a weak D call TRBD1 (5 bases). The CDR3 loop spans 16 amino acids. V lost 4 bases to trimming and J lost 0 bases, with 16 bases between them. Germline V CDR1 and CDR2: DFQATT, SNEGSKA (reference sequence).

This chain links TRBV18 with TRBJ1-4, with 10 bases matching TRBD1. The CDR3 contains 15 residues. Germline V CDR1 and CDR2: KGHSH, LQKENI. The V gene end was trimmed by 0 bases and the J gene end by 7 bases; junction bases not matched to a gene: 2. In DNA form, the CDR3 reads TGTGCCAGCTCACCACCGGGGACAGGGGCTGAAAAACTGTTTTTT. It is translated as CASSPPGTGAEKLFF.

This clonotype appeared a few times. The genes are TRBV18 and TRBJ2-7; no definite D call. In germline, CDR1 is KGHSH, CDR2 LQKENI. The V gene lost 4 bases and the J gene lost 5 bases, with 12 bases spanning the gap. This CDR3 region has 13 residues. CDR3 in amino acids: CASSQGIGDEQYV. CDR3 DNA: TGTGCCAGCTCACAGGGAATTGGAGACGAGCAGTACGTC.

This clonotype was seen only a few times. The chain carries TRBV18 and TRBJ1-1, with D maybe TRBD1 (5 bases). V shed 2 bases and J shed 4 bases, with 8 bases lying between them. The CDR3 has 13 residues. Germline V gives CDR1 KGHSH, CDR2 LQKENI. CDR3 residues: CASSPTGPTEAFF. For the CDR3, the DNA is TGTGCCAGCTCACCAACAGGCCCCACTGAAGCTTTCTTT.

This clonotype turned up a few times. The J gene is TRBJ2-3, the V gene TRBV4-1, with TRBD2 identical over 10 bases. This CDR3 is built from 15 residues. Germline CDR1 MGHRA, CDR2 YSYEKL. The trim removed 4 bases at V and 0 bases at J, leaving 1 base unmatched. The CDR3: CASSLGLASTDTQYF. Written as DNA, the CDR3 is TGCGCCAGCAGCCTGGGACTAGCGAGCACAGATACGCAGTATTTT.

In its sample, this clonotype was seen many times. The chain has TRBV11-2 and TRBJ2-3; 7 bases are a match to TRBD2. CDR1 and CDR2 (germline): SGHAT, FQNNGV. CDR3 length: 16 amino acids. V dropped 5 bases and J dropped 1; count of bases not matched to a gene: 9. The CDR3 is CASSQQTSVGTDTQYF. The CDR3 DNA follows: TGTGCCAGCAGCCAACAAACTAGCGTTGGCACAGATACGCAGTATTTT.

The rearrangement links TRBV2 to TRBJ1-3; D remains ambiguous. Per the germline V gene, CDR1 is SNHLY and CDR2 is FYNNEI. The CDR3 runs 15 residues. Trimming left V 4 bases short and J 0 bases short, with 10 bases between. The CDR3 coding sequence is TGTGCCAGCAGTGCTCAGGCCATCTCTGGAAACACCATATATTTT. Translating gives CASSAQAISGNTIYF.

This chain connects TRBV7-8 to TRBJ1-2; D remains ambiguous. CDR1 is SGHVS, CDR2 FQNEAQ, per germline. Trimming took off 1 base at V and 0 bases at J, with 21 bases between the two ends. CDR3 size: 19 residues. Written as DNA, the CDR3 is TGTGCCAGCAGCTTAGGTGCTCCGGGAACCACCATCTCTAACTATGGCTACACCTTC. Its protein product is CASSLGAPGTTISNYGYTF.

This clonotype was found many times. The chain has TRBV6-6 and TRBJ1-5; no clear D gene. V dropped 2 bases and J dropped 5 bases, with 13 bases sitting between them. Germline values: CDR1 MNHNY, CDR2 SVGAGI (reference sequence). The CDR3 sequence is 15 residues long. CDR3 DNA sequence: TGTGCCAGCAGTTACGAGGGAATGGAAGATCAGCCCCAGCATTTT. This encodes CASSYEGMEDQPQHF.

In its sample, this clonotype was seen many times. The genes are TRBV20-1 and TRBJ2-4, with 7 bases that match TRBD2. The CDR3 is made up of 16 amino acids. Trimming cost V 3 bases and J 0 bases; bases outside gene matches: 8. The germline V gene has CDR1 DFQATT and CDR2 SNEGSKA (reference sequence). DNA of the CDR3: TGCAGTGCTAGGTCCCTAGCGGATTTAGCCAAAAACATTCAGTACTTC. Its protein product is CSARSLADLAKNIQYF.

This clonotype was detected a few times. The chain has TRBV6-5 and TRBJ2-2; possibly TRBD1 for D (6 bases). Germline values: CDR1 MNHEY, CDR2 SVGAGI. The CDR3 runs to 14 residues. The V gene lost 5 bases and the J gene lost 6 bases, with 13 bases spanning the gap. For the CDR3, the DNA is TGTGCCAGCAGTAGGACGACAGGCGCCGGGGAGCTGTTTTTT. Residues: CASSRTTGAGELFF.

This clonotype was observed a handful of times. The chain recombines TRBV19 with TRBJ1-5, with D perhaps matching TRBD1 (6 bases). This CDR3 comprises 18 residues. Per germline, CDR1 LNHDA and CDR2 SQIVND (reference sequence). Trimming left V 6 bases short and J 0 bases short, with 21 bases between. CDR3 region: CASRWGLRGTRSNQPQHF. The CDR3 bases are TGTGCCAGTAGATGGGGGCTTCGTGGGACACGTAGCAATCAGCCCCAGCATTTT.

The rearrangement joins TRBV5-1 to TRBJ1-1, with D maybe TRBD1 (5 bases). The CDR3 runs to 14 residues. The V gene lost 7 bases and the J gene lost 6 bases, with 19 bases spanning the gap. CDR1 is SGHRS, CDR2 YFSETQ, per germline. CDR3 sequence reads: CASSYGGNGAEAFF. The CDR3 DNA reads TGCGCCAGCTCCTACGGGGGTAACGGCGCTGAAGCTTTCTTT.

Only a few counts were recorded for this clonotype. The rearrangement uses TRBV12-3 or TRBV12-4 and TRBJ1-2; D perhaps matches TRBD1 (5 bases). The CDR3 has 14 amino acids. The V and J ends lost 4 bases and 2 bases respectively, with 11 bases between them. CDR3 nucleotide sequence: TGTGCCAGCAGTTACGCGGGGGGGAACTATGGCTACACCTTC. Translation gives CASSYAGGNYGYTF.

This clonotype was detected once. This chain links TRBV7-9 with TRBJ2-5; 11 bases are shared with TRBD2. Germline CDR1 reads SEHNR; CDR2 reads FQNEAQ (reference sequence). This CDR3 is built from 15 residues. V lost 4 bases to trimming and J lost 2 bases; unmatched junction nucleotides: 3. CDR3 nucleotides: TGTGCCAGCAGCTCTCTAGCGGGGGGACAAGAGACCCAGTACTTC. This gives the protein CASSSLAGGQETQYF.

The V and J genes are TRBV11-2 and TRBJ2-1; D gene unclear. The CDR3 length is 16 residues. With 3 bases removed from V and 3 bases from J, the gap between germline ends came to 15 bases. CDR1 is SGHAT, CDR2 FQNNGV, per germline. CDR3 amino acids: CASSLGLLRVYNEQFF. The CDR3 nucleotides are TGTGCCAGCAGCTTGGGTTTGCTCCGGGTCTACAATGAGCAGTTCTTC.

This clonotype was detected only a few times. This chain connects TRBV7-2 to TRBJ2-4, with TRBD1 matching over 9 bases. Germline V lookup: CDR1 SGHTA, CDR2 FQGNSA. This CDR3 is 20 amino acids long. V shed 2 bases, J shed 4 bases, and the junction held 18 bases outside the gene matches. The chain's CDR3 is CASSLPGQGPLMSAKNIQYF. For the CDR3, the DNA is TGTGCCAGCAGCTTACCGGGACAGGGCCCCTTGATGTCGGCGAAAAACATTCAGTACTTC.

The rearrangement links TRBV6-4 to TRBJ2-2; 9 bases are shared with TRBD1. Germline values: CDR1 MRHNA, CDR2 SNTAGT. The CDR3 runs 14 residues. The V gene end was trimmed by 9 bases and the J gene end by 1 base; junction bases not matched to a gene: 3. CDR3 residues: CARGQGWNTGELFF. CDR3 coding DNA: TGTGCCAGGGGACAGGGCTGGAACACCGGGGAGCTGTTTTTT.

This clonotype showed up just a few times. This chain joins TRBV20-1 and TRBJ2-3; a weak D match, TRBD1 (6 bases). The CDR3 extends over 15 amino acids. Germline loops: CDR1 DFQATT, CDR2 SNEGSKA (reference sequence). The V gene lost 5 bases and the J gene lost 2 bases, with 17 bases spanning the gap. The CDR3 DNA reads as TGCAGTGCTTCCCGGGACAATCCGATCACAGATACGCAGTATTTT. As protein: CSASRDNPITDTQYF.

V gene TRBV19 combines with J gene TRBJ2-2, with D maybe TRBD1 (6 bases). Germline CDR1 and CDR2: LNHDA and SQIVND (reference sequence). The V end was cut by 7 bases, the J end by 1 base, with 13 bases between. The CDR3 is 15 residues long. The CDR3 reads CASTPGHLNTGELFF. The CDR3 nucleotides are TGTGCCAGTACTCCGGGACACCTGAACACCGGGGAGCTGTTTTTT.

This clonotype has more than one count but fewer than ten. The J gene is TRBJ2-3, the V gene TRBV7-2; no firm D call. This CDR3 is 14 amino acids long. The germline gives CDR1 SGHTA, CDR2 FQGNSA. Trimming took off 1 base at V and 2 bases at J, with 7 bases between the two ends. The CDR3 spells CASSLVGFTDTQYF. As DNA, the CDR3 is TGTGCCAGCAGCTTAGTGGGCTTCACAGATACGCAGTATTTT.

This clonotype was detected a few times. J is TRBJ2-1 and V is TRBV7-8; no firm D call. The V end was cut by 3 bases, the J end by 7 bases, with 10 bases between. The germline gives CDR1 SGHVS, CDR2 FQNEAQ. The CDR3 contains 13 residues. The CDR3 loop is CASSFVMGNEQFF. The CDR3 coding sequence is TGTGCCAGCAGCTTCGTAATGGGGAATGAGCAGTTCTTC.

The rearrangement links TRBV7-9 to TRBJ1-2; possibly TRBD1 for D (5 bases). V lost 4 bases to trimming and J lost 8 bases, with 17 bases between them. Germline V lookup: CDR1 SEHNR, CDR2 FQNEAQ (reference sequence). CDR3 length equals 14 residues. The DNA for the CDR3 is TGTGCCAGCAGCTCCGGACGGGACGCCCGGGGCTACACCTTC. Amino acids: CASSSGRDARGYTF.

The genes are TRBV6-6 and TRBJ2-2, with 11 bases matching TRBD1. The trim removed 4 bases at V and 7 bases at J, leaving 5 bases unmatched. Germline V gene sequence: CDR1 MNHNY, CDR2 SVGAGI (reference sequence). The CDR3 runs to 15 residues. This CDR3 reads CASSWTGGAGGELFF. DNA of the CDR3: TGTGCCAGCAGTTGGACAGGGGGCGCGGGCGGGGAGCTGTTTTTT.

This clonotype was found a few times. The chain joins TRBV3-1 to TRBJ2-7, with D perhaps assigned TRBD1 or TRBD2 (6 bases each). From germline, CDR1 is LGHDT and CDR2 YNNKEL (reference sequence). Deletions cut 0 bases from V and 4 bases from J, with 13 bases between. The CDR3 spans 15 residues. CDR3 sequence (DNA): TGTGCCAGCAGCCAAGATCGTCAGGGGAGGTACGAGCAGTACGTC. It codes for CASSQDRQGRYEQYV.

This clonotype was seen ten or more times. The V call is TRBV13, the J call TRBJ1-1; tentatively, D is TRBD1 (6 bases). CDR3 length equals 14 residues. Looked up from germline, CDR1 is PRHDT and CDR2 is FYEKMQ (reference sequence). V lost 4 bases to trimming and J lost 1 base, with 10 bases between them. The CDR3 is CASSSRTANTEAFF. CDR3 nucleotide sequence: TGTGCCAGCAGCTCCCGGACAGCGAACACTGAAGCTTTCTTT.

The chain links TRBV5-1 to TRBJ2-5; weak D call: TRBD1 (7 bases). The CDR3 is 12 amino acids. Trimming cost V 7 bases and J 3 bases, with 10 bases left between them. CDR1 SGHRS and CDR2 YFSETQ come from the germline V gene. In DNA, the CDR3 is TGCGCCAGCGGGGGGACAGAAGAGACCCAGTACTTC. It codes for CASGGTEETQYF. Drawing the rest from reference TRBV5-1 and TRBJ2-5, the complete variable domain is KAGVTQTPRYLIKTRGQQVTLSCSPISGHRSVSWYQQTPGQGLQFLFEYFSETQRNKGNFPGRFSGRQFSNSRSEMNVSTLELGDSALYLCASGGTEETQYFGPGTRLLVL.

The chain combines TRBV6-5 with TRBJ2-7; D tentatively reads TRBD1 or TRBD2 (5 bases each). Deletions cut 6 bases from V and 0 bases from J, with 21 bases between. CDR1 is MNHEY and CDR2 is SVGAGI in the germline V gene. The CDR3 totals 17 residues. The CDR3 nucleotides are TGTGCCAGCAGACCAGTTCAGGGCAGAGGAGGCTCCTACGAGCAGTACGTC. This codes for CASRPVQGRGGSYEQYV.